This entry lists 16 T cell receptor beta chains sequenced from one sample in a study of Tregs in tolerant kidney transplant recipients. The table came from immunoSEQ multiplex PCR; TCRdb's copy has only in-frame clones and leaves some out. This table has tens of thousands of clones, roughly 98% appearing once. This specimen was CD4+ T cells from blood, taken before the transplant. The receptors were sampled from a human donor who received a combined kidney and bone marrow transplant.

The CDR3 nucleotides are TGTGCCAGCAGCTTAACTAGACGGACAGGATTTTGGGGCTACACCTTC. Translation gives CASSLTRRTGFWGYTF. The chain employs TRBV7-2 and TRBJ1-2; TRBD1 matches at 7 bases. Germline CDR1 reads SGHTA; CDR2 reads FQGNSA. The CDR3 covers 16 residues. J gave up 8 bases and V 2 bases, and 14 bases lay outside the gene matches.

This clone has only one observation. DNA for the CDR3: TGTGCCAGCCGAGGGCAGGACCGCTTCAATCAGCCCCAGCATTTT. Protein: CASRGQDRFNQPQHF. The J gene is TRBJ1-5, the V gene TRBV27; D gene ambiguous. The CDR3 covers 15 residues. Germline V gene data show CDR1 as MNHEY and CDR2 as SMNVEV (reference sequence). The V end was cut by 8 bases, the J end by 3 bases, with 17 bases between.

V and J are TRBV7-9 and TRBJ2-5; 7 bases are a match to TRBD2. Germline CDR1 is SEHNR and CDR2 is FQNEAQ (reference sequence). The CDR3 has 16 amino acids. Trimming took 1 base from V and 5 from J; bases not matched to a gene: 10. The CDR3 DNA reads as TGTGCCAGCAGCTTAGGGGGGGGAGGAGGAGGCGAGACCCAGTACTTC. Amino acid sequence: CASSLGGGGGGETQYF.

J is TRBJ2-7 and V is TRBV9; 14 bases fit TRBD2. V was clipped by 3 bases and J by 2 bases; unmatched bases: 1. Per the germline V gene, CDR1 is SGDLS and CDR2 is YYNGEE. The CDR3 length is 15 residues. This chain's CDR3 is CASSEGLAGAYEQYF. The CDR3 region has the DNA TGTGCCAGCAGCGAGGGACTAGCGGGAGCCTACGAGCAGTACTTC.

The rearrangement links TRBV4-1 to TRBJ2-5; 14 bases agree with TRBD2. Germline CDR1 is MGHRA and CDR2 is YSYEKL. Unmatched junction bases numbered 5, after V lost 0 bases and J lost 2 bases. This CDR3 is built from 18 residues. Here the CDR3 DNA reads TGCGCCAGCAGCCAAGATAGACTAGCGGGGGGGTGGCAAGAGACCCAGTACTTC. This encodes CASSQDRLAGGWQETQYF.

This rearrangement joins TRBV28 to TRBJ1-2; 7 bases line up with TRBD1. The ends lost 8 bases at V and 6 bases at J; junction bases unmatched: 9. The CDR3 runs 13 residues. CDR1 and CDR2 from the germline V gene are MDHEN and SYDVKM. CDR3 nucleotide sequence: TGTGCCAGCGAGACAGGGTCGGTGGATGGCTACACCTTC. This translates into CASETGSVDGYTF.

The chain employs TRBV7-3 and TRBJ2-3, with 7 bases lining up with TRBD1. V was pared by 5 bases and J by 5 bases, with 10 bases of the junction left unmatched. CDR1 and CDR2 (germline): SGHTA, FQGTGA. The CDR3 is 15 residues long. As DNA, the CDR3 is TGTGCCAGCAGCCCGTTTAAGGGGGCTCTAGATACGCAGTATTTT. Its translation: CASSPFKGALDTQYF.

The chain uses TRBV4-2 and TRBJ2-3, with TRBD2 matching over 10 bases. Germline trimming cut 10 bases from V and 4 bases from J; bases unmatched to any gene: 8. Germline values: CDR1 LGHNA, CDR2 YNFKEQ. CDR3 length: 14 amino acids. CDR3 residues: CAISPGLASDTQYF. The DNA for the CDR3 is TGTGCCATCTCTCCGGGACTAGCGTCAGATACGCAGTATTTT.

This sequence joins TRBV27 and TRBJ2-3, with 11 bases fitting TRBD1. The CDR3 contains 15 residues. V shed 0 bases and J 4 bases; nucleotides not matched to a gene: 0. Looked up from germline, CDR1 is MNHEY and CDR2 is SMNVEV (reference sequence). As DNA, the CDR3 is TGTGCCAGCAGTTTATCGGACAGGGGGCCAGATACGCAGTATTTT. Translating it yields CASSLSDRGPDTQYF.

The chain carries TRBV7-9 and TRBJ1-1; D unresolved. Germline V gene data show CDR1 as SEHNR and CDR2 as FQNEAQ (reference sequence). This CDR3 contains 13 residues. Trimming took 4 bases from V and 6 from J, leaving 12 bases between them. The CDR3 DNA is TGTGCCAGCAGCTCGGCCCCGGCGGCTGAAGCTTTCTTT. It yields the protein CASSSAPAAEAFF. Variable domain in full (rest from reference TRBV7-9 and TRBJ1-1): DTGVSQNPRHKITKRGQNVTFRCDPISEHNRLYWYRQTLGQGPEFLTYFQNEAQLEKSRLLSDRFSAERPKGSFSTLEIQRTEQGDSAMYLCASSSAPAAEAFFGQGTRLTVV.

The chain uses TRBV19 and TRBJ1-5, with TRBD1 matching over 7 bases. CDR1 LNHDA and CDR2 SQIVND come from the germline V gene (reference sequence). After removal of 3 bases from V and 12 bases from J, the junction contained 5 bases not matched to a gene. This CDR3 has 12 amino acids. The DNA of the CDR3 is TGTGCCAGTAGTATTTCCCGGGACAGCCAGCATTTT. This translates into CASSISRDSQHF.

The rearrangement joins TRBV4-3 to TRBJ1-2, with D possibly TRBD1 on 5 matching bases. The CDR3 length is 18 residues. From germline, CDR1 is LGHNA and CDR2 YSLEER. Trimming removed 6 bases at V and 2 bases at J, with 25 bases between. CDR3 in DNA: TGCGCCAGCAGTCAGGTAGGGCAGGCCTGGGGGGGGAACTATGGCTACACCTTC. As protein: CASSQVGQAWGGNYGYTF.

J is TRBJ1-2 and V is TRBV27; no definite D call. CDR1 and CDR2 from the germline V gene are MNHEY and SMNVEV (reference sequence). The CDR3 is made up of 11 amino acids. The germline V and J ends were trimmed by 7 bases and 7 bases, with 10 bases remaining between them. The CDR3 loop reads CASTLGVGYTF. CDR3 nucleotide sequence: TGTGCCAGCACCCTAGGAGTTGGCTACACCTTC.

This chain uses TRBV28 with TRBJ2-3; D remains ambiguous. This CDR3 comprises 14 residues. In germline, CDR1 is MDHEN, CDR2 SYDVKM. Trimming shortened V by 4 bases and J by 0 bases, and 8 bases separated the two germline ends. The CDR3 DNA sequence: TGTGCCAGCAGTTGGGCTCCTAGCACAGATACGCAGTATTTT. The encoded protein is CASSWAPSTDTQYF.

This sequence joins TRBV29-1 and TRBJ2-2, with 9 bases matching TRBD2. The CDR3 has 15 amino acids. The junction had 8 bases not matched to a gene; V was cut back by 4 bases and J by 5 bases. CDR1 is SQVTM and CDR2 is ANQGSEA in the germline V gene. As DNA, the CDR3 is TGCAGCGTTGGCCTGAGCGGGAGGTGGACCGGGGAGCTGTTTTTT. Translation: CSVGLSGRWTGELFF.

A single count supports this clone. The rearrangement links TRBV9 to TRBJ1-1, with a possible D match to TRBD1 (6 bases). Trimming pared 4 bases from V and 0 bases from J, leaving 16 bases between. This CDR3 has 16 residues. Germline-derived CDR1 and CDR2 are SGDLS and YYNGEE. CDR3 sequence reads: CASSRGGALMNTEAFF. CDR3 nucleotide sequence: TGTGCCAGCAGCCGAGGGGGGGCTCTCATGAACACTGAAGCTTTCTTT.